A selection of T cell receptor beta chains follows, all from one sample in a study of CD8 T cells in Susac syndrome. TCRdb re-called the immunoSEQ multiplex PCR reads with MiXCR, one entry per CDR3 protein. The sample records around 230,000 distinct CDR3 sequences, about 95% being singletons. The sample was CD4+ T cells from PBMCs. The receptors were gathered from a human donor with multiple sclerosis. Each CDR3 is given with its conserved first and last residue. A D gene is named only where the DNA matches it firmly.

j_gene: TRBJ2-5; v_gene: TRBV5-4; d_gene: TRBD1; CDR3nt: TGTGCCAGCAGCTTGGGGACAGGAGCCCAAGAGACCCAGTACTTC; CDR3aa: CASSLGTGAQETQYF
j_gene: TRBJ2-1; v_gene: TRBV2; d_gene: .; CDR3nt: TGTGCCAGCGGGGTTGAGCAGTTCTTC; CDR3aa: CASGVEQFF
j_gene: TRBJ1-1; v_gene: TRBV15; d_gene: .; CDR3nt: TGTGCCACCAGCGCAGCCATGAACACTGAAGCTTTCTTT; CDR3aa: CATSAAMNTEAFF
j_gene: TRBJ2-7; v_gene: TRBV5-4; d_gene: TRBD1; CDR3nt: TGTGCCAGCAGCTCCCGGACAGGGGTGTACGAGCAGTACTTC; CDR3aa: CASSSRTGVYEQYF
j_gene: TRBJ1-6; v_gene: TRBV9; d_gene: .; CDR3nt: TGTGCCAGCAGCGACTGGGCCCCCCGGTTTAGCTCCTATAATTCACCCCTCCACTTT; CDR3aa: CASSDWAPRFSSYNSPLHF
j_gene: TRBJ1-6; v_gene: TRBV6-1; d_gene: .; CDR3nt: TGTGCCAGCAGTGCCAAGGCCTGGGGGGGATCACCCCTCCACTTT; CDR3aa: CASSAKAWGGSPLHF
j_gene: TRBJ2-5; v_gene: TRBV7-2; d_gene: TRBD1; CDR3nt: TGTGCCAGCAGCTTACGGGACAGGGGACAAGAGACCCAGTACTTC; CDR3aa: CASSLRDRGQETQYF
j_gene: TRBJ1-2; v_gene: TRBV7-9; d_gene: .; CDR3nt: TGTGCCAGCGGGGAAGTGGGGAGCTATGGCTACACCTTC; CDR3aa: CASGEVGSYGYTF
j_gene: TRBJ2-1; v_gene: TRBV5-1; d_gene: .; CDR3nt: TGCGCCAGCAGCTTGGTACTGGGGGATGAGCAGTTCTTC; CDR3aa: CASSLVLGDEQFF
j_gene: TRBJ2-3; v_gene: TRBV5-6; d_gene: .; CDR3nt: TGTGCCAGCACCTCTCTCCCTTTCACAGATACGCAGTATTTT; CDR3aa: CASTSLPFTDTQYF
j_gene: TRBJ2-7; v_gene: TRBV20-1; d_gene: .; CDR3nt: TGCAGTGCTAGAGATGAGCAGCGAAGAACCTACGAGCAGTACTTC; CDR3aa: CSARDEQRRTYEQYF
j_gene: TRBJ2-3; v_gene: TRBV2; d_gene: TRBD2; CDR3nt: TGTGCCAGCAGGCCTAGCGGGAACAAAGATACGCAGTATTTT; CDR3aa: CASRPSGNKDTQYF
j_gene: TRBJ1-2; v_gene: TRBV7-9; d_gene: .; CDR3nt: TGTGCCAGCAGCTTAGCCGGCACGATCTCCACCTTC; CDR3aa: CASSLAGTISTF